This T cell receptor beta chain was obtained from a study of cytomegalovirus exposure and HLA in healthy donors. The CDR3 totals 14 residues. V dropped 6 bases and J dropped 0 bases, with 9 bases sitting between them. Germline CDR1 is LNHDA and CDR2 is SQIVND (reference sequence). The primer mix had 60 Vbeta and 13 Jbeta primers. Sequenced by immunoSEQ multiplex PCR; TCRdb stores in-frame clones only, minus some. Of 100,000 to 150,000 clones listed, around 67% were seen once; the top ten hold about 4.4%. Input material: PBMCs. The TCR sequence derives from a man between 60 and 75 years old in good health and CMV-seropositive. The V call is TRBV19, the J call TRBJ1-3; a possible D gene is TRBD1 (6 bases). CDR3 amino acids: CASRTGSSGNTIYF. Here the CDR3 DNA reads TGTGCCAGTAGGACAGGCAGCTCTGGAAACACCATATATTTT.